Sequencing of this T cell receptor beta chain was carried out in a study of CD8 T cells in ankylosing spondylitis. The study, taken as a whole, reports: Reportedly, disease-linked clones are significantly enriched in ankylosing spondylitis patients' matched synovial fluid. Clones that were linked to disease were CD8+ and were relatively rare in peripheral blood. Within ankylosing spondylitis blood, a TCR beta motif made up of seven to nine highly homologous variants appeared to be characteristic. Earlier work had already found some motif variants in reactive arthritis synovial fluid and blood.

V trimming: 3 bases; J trimming: 6 bases; junction bases outside the gene matches: 9. In germline, CDR1 is KGHSH, CDR2 LQKENI. The CDR3 has 15 amino acids. This clonotype was counted between two and nine times. Its antigen is undetermined. One entry per CDR3 protein, called by TCRdb with MiXCR from the 5' RACE reads. The sample contains roughly 440,000 distinct CDR3 sequences, roughly 18% of which appear only once. The chain carries TRBV18 and TRBJ2-7; TRBD1 aligns across 9 bases. The TCR originated in a male donor with ankylosing spondylitis. Sequencing was carried out using blood, either unsorted or a sorted T cell fraction (not recorded which). The CDR3 loop reads CASSPGTGLTREQYF. The CDR3 coding sequence is TGTGCCAGCTCACCGGGGACAGGGTTGACACGCGAGCAGTACTTC.